This T cell receptor (beta chain) was sequenced during a study of cytomegalovirus exposure and HLA in healthy donors. Whole-study context: A prior analysis found 100 million to 140 million unique TCR beta sequences from roughly 180 million T cells.

The PCR employed 60 Vbeta primers together with 13 Jbeta primers. Assay used: immunoSEQ multiplex PCR; TCRdb lists only in-frame clones, some missing. The repertoire holds about 170,000 clones, with 60% to 80% as singletons. Remarks on this clone: Its antigen is not known.

Study-wide points: Presence/absence results assume similar sequencing depth per donor, which may not hold.

V dropped 4 bases and J dropped 10; count of bases not matched to a gene: 11. Germline assignment: CDR1 SGHNT and CDR2 YYREEE (reference sequence). The CDR3 is 15 amino acids. The receptor comes from a female donor in good health and CMV-seronegative. The chain has TRBV5-4 and TRBJ1-6; 7 bases agree with TRBD1. What was sequenced was PBMCs. The CDR3 region has the DNA TGTGCCAGCAGCCGGGACAGAGGGACCGGCTCACCCCTCCACTTT. This gives the protein CASSRDRGTGSPLHF. The whole variable domain, remainder taken from reference TRBV5-4 and TRBJ1-6, is ETGVTQSPTHLIKTRGQQVTLRCSSQSGHNTVSWYQQALGQGPQFIFQYYREEENGRGNFPPRFSGLQFPNYSSELNVNALELDDSALYLCASSRDRGTGSPLHFGNGTRLTVT.